This TCR beta chain was retrieved from a study of tumor-infiltrating lymphocytes in localized non-small cell lung cancer. Sequencing used immunoSEQ multiplex PCR; TCRdb keeps in-frame clones, though not all of them. The table includes around 6,700 clones, 74% detected once. The CDR3 extends over 14 amino acids. The V end lost 2 bases, the J end lost 0 bases, and 5 bases lay between the germline ends. The germline V gene encodes CDR1 SGHRS and CDR2 YFSETQ. Material for sequencing was uninvolved lung tissue not adjacent to the tumor. This clonotype originated in a human donor with non-small cell lung cancer. The chain links TRBV5-1 to TRBJ1-4; no firm D call. The CDR3 here is CASSLGATNEKLFF. The CDR3 DNA sequence: TGCGCCAGCAGCTTAGGAGCAACTAATGAAAAACTGTTTTTT.